This TCR beta chain originates from a study of blood T cells in healthy people across ages. This CDR3 comprises 13 residues. Between the trimmed V and J ends, which lost 5 bases and 4 bases, there was a span of 11 bases. Primers used in a second PCR of about 7 to 12 cycles were a sample-barcoded 5' primer and a J-beta primer mix. TCRdb re-called the 5' RACE reads with MiXCR, one entry per CDR3 protein. The top ten hold around 20% of the sample, which has 730,000 or so distinct CDR3 sequences, roughly 43% seen once. The sample, approximately 10 milliliters of peripheral blood, was drawn from each donor.

The sequence came from a woman aged 55-69 years in good health. The chain carries TRBV12-3 or TRBV12-4 and TRBJ1-1; weak D call: TRBD1 (5 bases). The sample comprised blood. CDR3 residues: CASSTPGPTEAFF. CDR3 coding DNA: TGTGCCAGCAGTACCCCGGGACCCACTGAAGCTTTCTTT.